This T cell receptor (beta chain) was profiled in a study of T cell responses to AZD1222 COVID-19 vaccine. Germline V gene data show CDR1 as SGDLS and CDR2 as YYNGEE. Between the trimmed V and J ends, which lost 4 bases and 1 base, there was a span of 9 bases. The CDR3 sequence is 14 residues long. Assay: immunoSEQ multiplex PCR; the TCRdb copy retains only in-frame clones and omits some. The repertoire holds roughly 140,000 clones, with about 91% as singletons. This clone appeared a single time. This rearrangement joins TRBV9 to TRBJ1-5; unclear D gene. The specimen was peripheral blood, collected on day 0 of AZD1222 vaccination. The origin of this receptor is an adult in good health. The CDR3 sequence is CASSFGSSNQPQHF. The CDR3 nucleotides are TGTGCCAGCAGCTTTGGAAGCAGCAATCAGCCCCAGCATTTT.